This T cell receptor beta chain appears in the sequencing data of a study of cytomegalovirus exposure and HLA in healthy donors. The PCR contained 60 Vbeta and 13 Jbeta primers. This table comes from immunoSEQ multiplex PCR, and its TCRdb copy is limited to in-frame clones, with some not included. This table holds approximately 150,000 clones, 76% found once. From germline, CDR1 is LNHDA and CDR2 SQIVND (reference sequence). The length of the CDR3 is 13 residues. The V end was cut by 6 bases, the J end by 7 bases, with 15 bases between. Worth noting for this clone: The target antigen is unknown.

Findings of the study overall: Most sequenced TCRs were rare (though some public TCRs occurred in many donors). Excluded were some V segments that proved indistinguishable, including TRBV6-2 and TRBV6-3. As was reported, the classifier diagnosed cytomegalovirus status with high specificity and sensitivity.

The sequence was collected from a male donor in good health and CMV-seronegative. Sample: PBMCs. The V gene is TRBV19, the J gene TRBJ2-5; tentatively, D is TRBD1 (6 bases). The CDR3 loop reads CASREGQSRTQYF. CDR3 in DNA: TGTGCCAGTAGGGAAGGACAGTCCAGGACCCAGTACTTC.